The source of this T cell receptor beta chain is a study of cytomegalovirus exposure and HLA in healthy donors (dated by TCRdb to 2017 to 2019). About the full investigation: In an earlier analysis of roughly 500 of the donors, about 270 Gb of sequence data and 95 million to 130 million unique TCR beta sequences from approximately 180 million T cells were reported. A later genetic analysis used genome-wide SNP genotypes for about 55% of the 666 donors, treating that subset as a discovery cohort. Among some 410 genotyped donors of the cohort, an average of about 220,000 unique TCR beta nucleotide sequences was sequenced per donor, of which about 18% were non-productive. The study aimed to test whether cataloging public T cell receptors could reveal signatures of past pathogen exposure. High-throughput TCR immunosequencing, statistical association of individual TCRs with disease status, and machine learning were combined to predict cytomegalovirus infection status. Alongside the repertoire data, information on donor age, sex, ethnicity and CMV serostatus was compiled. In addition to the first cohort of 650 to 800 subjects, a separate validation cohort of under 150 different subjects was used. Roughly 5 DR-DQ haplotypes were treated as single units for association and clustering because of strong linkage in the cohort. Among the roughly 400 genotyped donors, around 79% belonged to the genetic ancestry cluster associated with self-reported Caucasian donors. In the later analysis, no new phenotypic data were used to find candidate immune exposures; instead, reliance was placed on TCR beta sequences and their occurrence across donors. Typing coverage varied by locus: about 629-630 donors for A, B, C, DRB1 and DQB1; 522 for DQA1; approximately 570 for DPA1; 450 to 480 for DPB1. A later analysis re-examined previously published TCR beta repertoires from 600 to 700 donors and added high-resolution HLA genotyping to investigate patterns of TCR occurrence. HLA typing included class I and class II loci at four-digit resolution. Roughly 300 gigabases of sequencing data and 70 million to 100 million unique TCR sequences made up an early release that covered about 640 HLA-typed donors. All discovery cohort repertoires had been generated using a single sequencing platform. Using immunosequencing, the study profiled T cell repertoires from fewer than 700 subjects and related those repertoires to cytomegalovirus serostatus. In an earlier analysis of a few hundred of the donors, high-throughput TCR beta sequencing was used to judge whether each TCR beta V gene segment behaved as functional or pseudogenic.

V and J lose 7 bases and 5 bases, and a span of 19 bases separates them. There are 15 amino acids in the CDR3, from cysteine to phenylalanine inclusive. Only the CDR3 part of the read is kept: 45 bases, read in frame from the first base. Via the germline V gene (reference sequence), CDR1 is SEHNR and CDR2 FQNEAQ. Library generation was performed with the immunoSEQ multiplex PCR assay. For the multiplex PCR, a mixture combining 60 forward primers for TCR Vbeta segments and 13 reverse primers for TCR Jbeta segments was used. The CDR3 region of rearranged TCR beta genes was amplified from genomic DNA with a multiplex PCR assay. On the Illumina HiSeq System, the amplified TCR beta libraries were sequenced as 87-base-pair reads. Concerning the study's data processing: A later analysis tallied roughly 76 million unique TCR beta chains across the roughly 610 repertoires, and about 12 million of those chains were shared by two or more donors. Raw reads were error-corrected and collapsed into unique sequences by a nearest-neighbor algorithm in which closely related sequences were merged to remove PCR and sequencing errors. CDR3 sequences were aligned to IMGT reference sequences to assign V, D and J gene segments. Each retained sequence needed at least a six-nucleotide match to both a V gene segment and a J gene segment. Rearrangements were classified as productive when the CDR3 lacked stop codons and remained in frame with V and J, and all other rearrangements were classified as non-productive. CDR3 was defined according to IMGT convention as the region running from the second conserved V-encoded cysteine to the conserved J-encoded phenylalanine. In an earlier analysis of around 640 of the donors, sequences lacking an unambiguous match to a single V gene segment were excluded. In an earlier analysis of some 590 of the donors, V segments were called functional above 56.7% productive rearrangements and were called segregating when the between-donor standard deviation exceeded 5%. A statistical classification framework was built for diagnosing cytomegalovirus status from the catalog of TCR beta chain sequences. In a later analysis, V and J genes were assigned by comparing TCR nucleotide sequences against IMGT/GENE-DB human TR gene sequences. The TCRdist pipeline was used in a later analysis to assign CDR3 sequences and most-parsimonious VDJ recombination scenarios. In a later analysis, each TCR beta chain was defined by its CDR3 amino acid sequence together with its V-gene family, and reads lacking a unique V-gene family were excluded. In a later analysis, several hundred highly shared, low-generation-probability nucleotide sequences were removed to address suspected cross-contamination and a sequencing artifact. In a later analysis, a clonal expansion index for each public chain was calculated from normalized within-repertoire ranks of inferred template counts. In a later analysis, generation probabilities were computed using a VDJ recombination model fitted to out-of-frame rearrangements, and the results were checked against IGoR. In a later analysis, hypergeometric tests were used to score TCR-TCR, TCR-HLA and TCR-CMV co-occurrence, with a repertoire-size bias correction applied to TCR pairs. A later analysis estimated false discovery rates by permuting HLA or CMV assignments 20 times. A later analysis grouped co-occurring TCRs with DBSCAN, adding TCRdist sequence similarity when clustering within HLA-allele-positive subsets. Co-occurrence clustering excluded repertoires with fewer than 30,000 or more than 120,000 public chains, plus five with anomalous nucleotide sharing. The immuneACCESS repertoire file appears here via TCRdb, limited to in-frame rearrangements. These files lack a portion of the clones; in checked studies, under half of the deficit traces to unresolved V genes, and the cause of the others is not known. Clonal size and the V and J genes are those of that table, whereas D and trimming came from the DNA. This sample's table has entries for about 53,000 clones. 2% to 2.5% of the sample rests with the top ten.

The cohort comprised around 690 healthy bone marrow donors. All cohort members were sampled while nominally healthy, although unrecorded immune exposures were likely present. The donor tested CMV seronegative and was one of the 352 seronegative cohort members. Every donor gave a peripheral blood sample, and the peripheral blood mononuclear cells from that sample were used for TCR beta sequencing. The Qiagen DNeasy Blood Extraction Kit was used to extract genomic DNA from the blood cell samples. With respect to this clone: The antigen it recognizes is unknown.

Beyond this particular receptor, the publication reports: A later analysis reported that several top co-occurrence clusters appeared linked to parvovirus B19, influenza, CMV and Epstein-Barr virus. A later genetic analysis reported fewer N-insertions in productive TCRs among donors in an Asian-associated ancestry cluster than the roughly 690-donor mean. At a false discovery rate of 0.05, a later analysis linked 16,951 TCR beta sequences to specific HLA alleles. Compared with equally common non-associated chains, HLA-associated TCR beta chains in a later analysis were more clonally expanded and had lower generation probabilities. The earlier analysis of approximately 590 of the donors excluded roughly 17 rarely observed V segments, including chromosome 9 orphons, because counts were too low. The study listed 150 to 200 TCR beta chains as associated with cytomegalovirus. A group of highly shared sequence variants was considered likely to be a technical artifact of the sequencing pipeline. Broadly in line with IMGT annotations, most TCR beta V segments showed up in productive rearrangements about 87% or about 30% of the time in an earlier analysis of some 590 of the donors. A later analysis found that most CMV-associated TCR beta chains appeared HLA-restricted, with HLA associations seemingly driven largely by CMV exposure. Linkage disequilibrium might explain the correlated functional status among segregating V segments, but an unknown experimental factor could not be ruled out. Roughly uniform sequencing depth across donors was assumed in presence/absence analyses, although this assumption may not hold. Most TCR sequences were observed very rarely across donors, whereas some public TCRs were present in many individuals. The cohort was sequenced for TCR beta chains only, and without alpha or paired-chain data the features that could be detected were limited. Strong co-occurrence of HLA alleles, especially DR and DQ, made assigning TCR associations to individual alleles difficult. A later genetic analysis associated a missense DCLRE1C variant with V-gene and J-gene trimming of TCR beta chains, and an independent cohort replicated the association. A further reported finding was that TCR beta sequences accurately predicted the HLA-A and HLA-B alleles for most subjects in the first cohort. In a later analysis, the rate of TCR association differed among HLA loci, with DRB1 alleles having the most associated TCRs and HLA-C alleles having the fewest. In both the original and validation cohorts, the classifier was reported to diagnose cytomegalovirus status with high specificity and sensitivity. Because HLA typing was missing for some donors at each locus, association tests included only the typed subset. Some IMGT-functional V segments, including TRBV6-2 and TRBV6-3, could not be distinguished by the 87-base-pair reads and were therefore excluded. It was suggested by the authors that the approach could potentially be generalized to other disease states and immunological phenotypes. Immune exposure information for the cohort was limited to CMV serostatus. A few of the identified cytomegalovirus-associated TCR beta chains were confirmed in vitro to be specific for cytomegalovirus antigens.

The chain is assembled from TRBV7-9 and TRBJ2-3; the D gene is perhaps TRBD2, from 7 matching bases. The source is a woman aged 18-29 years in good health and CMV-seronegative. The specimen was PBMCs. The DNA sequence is TGTGCCAGCACCCGGATCGGGGGGCCGGGAGATACGCAGTATTTT. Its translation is CASTRIGGPGDTQYF. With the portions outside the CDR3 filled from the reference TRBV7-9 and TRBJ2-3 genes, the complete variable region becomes DTGVSQNPRHKITKRGQNVTFRCDPISEHNRLYWYRQTLGQGPEFLTYFQNEAQLEKSRLLSDRFSAERPKGSFSTLEIQRTEQGDSAMYLCASTRIGGPGDTQYFGPGTRLTVL.